These 13 T cell receptor beta chains were all obtained from the same sample, sequenced in a study of blood T cell repertoires in COVID-19 (dated by TCRdb to about 2020). The library was prepared using the immunoSEQ multiplex PCR assay. This immuneACCESS table, as held by TCRdb, lists in-frame sequences with V and J called but not all clones. Of the missing ones, under half trace to an unresolved V gene in checked studies; the others have no known cause. The sample records around 140,000 clones, 81% of which are singletons. Of the sample, around 8% is held by the ten largest clones. The sequencing sample was made of peripheral blood. Receptor source: an older woman with active or convalescent COVID-19.

V and J are TRBV7-9 and TRBJ2-3, with TRBD2 matching over 12 bases. This CDR3 has 16 amino acids. CDR1 and CDR2 from the germline V gene are SEHNR and FQNEAQ (reference sequence). The V gene end was trimmed by 4 bases and the J gene end by 7 bases; junction bases not matched to a gene: 9. The CDR3 protein is CASSSRTSGVGNTQYF. The DNA for the CDR3 is TGTGCCAGCAGCTCACGGACTAGCGGGGTCGGTAATACGCAGTATTTT. The full variable domain, completed using reference TRBV7-9 and TRBJ2-3, is DTGVSQNPRHKITKRGQNVTFRCDPISEHNRLYWYRQTLGQGPEFLTYFQNEAQLEKSRLLSDRFSAERPKGSFSTLEIQRTEQGDSAMYLCASSSRTSGVGNTQYFGPGTRLTVL.

The V gene is TRBV6-2 or TRBV6-3, the J gene TRBJ2-3, with D possibly being TRBD2 (7 bases). The V gene lost 4 bases and the J gene lost 4 bases, with 18 bases spanning the gap. Germline V gene sequence: CDR1 MNHEY, CDR2 SVGEGT. This CDR3 spans 16 amino acids. The CDR3 protein is CASSSQGGGVSDTQYF. The CDR3 nucleotides are TGTGCCAGCAGTTCCCAAGGGGGGGGCGTGTCAGATACGCAGTATTTT.

This clone showed up just a few times. The J gene is TRBJ2-7, the V gene TRBV11-3; the D gene is possibly TRBD2 (5 bases). Germline V gene data show CDR1 as SGHNT and CDR2 as YENEEA. The CDR3 consists of 13 residues. V lost 4 bases and J lost 9, with 16 bases in between. DNA of the CDR3: TGTGCCAGCAGCTCCGAGGGTCTAGATCGGCAGTACTTC. Protein: CASSSEGLDRQYF.

The rearrangement links TRBV9 to TRBJ2-1, with 10 nucleotides matching TRBD2. The CDR3 is 18 residues long. With 6 bases clipped from V and 7 bases from J, the junction kept 19 bases outside the gene matches. The germline gives CDR1 SGDLS, CDR2 YYNGEE. CDR3 in DNA: TGTGCCAGCAACTTTCCGGCTAGCGGGAGCACCCGGAGTAATGAGCAGTTCTTC. Translating it yields CASNFPASGSTRSNEQFF.

The V call is TRBV5-6, the J call TRBJ1-5; D may be TRBD1 (5 bases). This CDR3 is built from 14 residues. Looked up from germline, CDR1 is SGHDT and CDR2 is YYEEEE. Trimming took 0 bases from V and 7 from J, leaving 11 bases between them. CDR3 protein: CASSLGQLGQPQHF. The CDR3, as DNA: TGTGCCAGCAGCTTGGGACAGTTAGGGCAGCCCCAGCATTTT.

This clone has only one observation. V gene TRBV29-1 combines with J gene TRBJ2-7, with 7 bases lining up with TRBD2. The CDR3 has 16 residues. Germline CDR1 SQVTM, CDR2 ANQGSEA. V lost 3 bases, J lost 0 bases, and 11 bases stayed unmatched. DNA of the CDR3: TGCAGCGTTGAGGTCGCGTTGGGCGGGAGCTCCTACGAGCAGTACTTC. Its protein product is CSVEVALGGSSYEQYF.

V gene TRBV7-9 combines with J gene TRBJ2-2; 7 nucleotides agree with TRBD1. CDR1 and CDR2 from the germline V gene are SEHNR and FQNEAQ (reference sequence). The CDR3 has 15 amino acids. J lost 1 base, V lost 5 bases, and 4 bases had no gene match. CDR3 nucleotide sequence: TGTGCCAGCAGCAATCGACAGGGGAACACCGGGGAGCTGTTTTTT. Translated, it gives CASSNRQGNTGELFF. Full variable domain (rest looked up from reference TRBV7-9 and TRBJ2-2): DTGVSQNPRHKITKRGQNVTFRCDPISEHNRLYWYRQTLGQGPEFLTYFQNEAQLEKSRLLSDRFSAERPKGSFSTLEIQRTEQGDSAMYLCASSNRQGNTGELFFGEGSRLTVL.

This chain joins TRBV6-4 and TRBJ2-2, with 10 bases lining up with TRBD2. From germline, CDR1 is MRHNA and CDR2 SNTAGT. This CDR3 spans 15 amino acids. Trimming removed 6 bases from V and 3 bases from J; junction bases left unmatched: 4. The DNA for the CDR3 is TGTGCCAGCAGAGTAGGACTAGCGGACACCGGGGAGCTGTTTTTT. Protein: CASRVGLADTGELFF.

On this clone itself: Relative to the germline gene, one junction end is altered; a read error may explain this. The chain recombines TRBV7-2 with TRBJ2-5, with D possibly TRBD2 on 6 matching bases. Per the germline V gene, CDR1 is SGHTA and CDR2 is FQGNSA. The CDR3 runs 11 residues. In DNA form, the CDR3 reads TGTGCCAGCAGCCTCGGGACTGAAAGAAACTTC. As protein: CASSLGTERNF.

V and J are TRBV28 and TRBJ1-2, with 8 bases fitting TRBD1. Unmatched junction bases numbered 7, after V lost 3 bases and J lost 7 bases. The CDR3 is 14 amino acids. Germline values: CDR1 MDHEN, CDR2 SYDVKM. The CDR3 protein is CASSFGQGHIGYTF. The DNA for the CDR3 is TGTGCCAGCAGTTTTGGACAGGGTCATATTGGCTACACCTTC.

V usage is TRBV28 and J usage is TRBJ2-1; D gene unclear. Germline V gene lookup returns CDR1 MDHEN and CDR2 SYDVKM. The CDR3 sequence is 14 residues long. Trimming left V 3 bases short and J 1 base short, with 7 bases between. The CDR3 nucleotides read TGTGCCAGCAGTTTTATCGGTTCCTACAATGAGCAGTTCTTC. Its protein is CASSFIGSYNEQFF. The entire variable domain, with the rest obtained from reference TRBV28 and TRBJ2-1, is as follows: DVKVTQSSRYLVKRTGEKVFLECVQDMDHENMFWYRQDPGLGLRLIYFSYDVKMKEKGDIPEGYSVSREKKERFSLILESASTNQTSMYLCASSFIGSYNEQFFGPGTRLTVL.

The chain employs TRBV7-3 and TRBJ2-7, with TRBD1 identical over 7 bases. CDR1 is SGHTA and CDR2 is FQGTGA in the germline V gene. This CDR3 comprises 14 residues. The junction had 5 bases not matched to a gene; V was cut back by 2 bases and J by 4 bases. In DNA form, the CDR3 reads TGTGCCAGCAGCTTACGACAGGGTGCGTACGAGCAGTACTTC. Protein product: CASSLRQGAYEQYF.

Concerning this clone itself: Other DNA sequences in this specimen translate into the identical CDR3. The chain recombines TRBV9 with TRBJ2-3, with D possibly TRBD2 on 5 matching bases. CDR1 and CDR2 (germline): SGDLS, YYNGEE. The CDR3 runs 12 residues. Trimming pared 2 bases from V and 4 bases from J, leaving 5 bases between. The CDR3 is CASSVGADTQYF. The CDR3 region has the DNA TGTGCCAGCAGCGTCGGGGCAGATACGCAGTATTTT.